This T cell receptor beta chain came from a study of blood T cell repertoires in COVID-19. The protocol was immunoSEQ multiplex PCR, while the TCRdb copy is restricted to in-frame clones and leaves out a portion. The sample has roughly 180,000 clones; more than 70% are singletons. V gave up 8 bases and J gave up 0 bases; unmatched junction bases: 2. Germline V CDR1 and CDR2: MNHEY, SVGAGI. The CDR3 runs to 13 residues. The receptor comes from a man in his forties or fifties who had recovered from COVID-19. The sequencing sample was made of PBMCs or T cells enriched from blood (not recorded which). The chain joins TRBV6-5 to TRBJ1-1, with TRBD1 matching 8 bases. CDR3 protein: CASGQGVNTEAFF. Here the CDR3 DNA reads TGTGCCAGCGGACAGGGAGTGAACACTGAAGCTTTCTTT.